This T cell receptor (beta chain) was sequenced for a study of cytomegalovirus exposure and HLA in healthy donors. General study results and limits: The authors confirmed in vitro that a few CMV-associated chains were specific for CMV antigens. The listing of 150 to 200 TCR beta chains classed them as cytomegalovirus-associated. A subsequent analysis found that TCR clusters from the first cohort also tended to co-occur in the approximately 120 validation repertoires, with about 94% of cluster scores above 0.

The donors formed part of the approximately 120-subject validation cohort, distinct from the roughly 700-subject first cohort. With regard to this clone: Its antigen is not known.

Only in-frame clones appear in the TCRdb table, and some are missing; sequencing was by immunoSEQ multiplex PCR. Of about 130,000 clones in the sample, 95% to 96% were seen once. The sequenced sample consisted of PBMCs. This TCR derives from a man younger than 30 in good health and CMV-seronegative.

The CDR3 coding sequence is TGCAGCGTTGAACGGGCGGGAGAAAAGTGGGCAAACACTGAAGCTTTCTTT. Amino acid sequence: CSVERAGEKWANTEAFF. The chain employs TRBV29-1 and TRBJ1-1, with D uncertain. The CDR3 spans 17 residues. Germline lookup yields CDR1 SQVTM and CDR2 ANQGSEA. Trimming removed 2 bases at V and 2 bases at J, with 21 bases between.